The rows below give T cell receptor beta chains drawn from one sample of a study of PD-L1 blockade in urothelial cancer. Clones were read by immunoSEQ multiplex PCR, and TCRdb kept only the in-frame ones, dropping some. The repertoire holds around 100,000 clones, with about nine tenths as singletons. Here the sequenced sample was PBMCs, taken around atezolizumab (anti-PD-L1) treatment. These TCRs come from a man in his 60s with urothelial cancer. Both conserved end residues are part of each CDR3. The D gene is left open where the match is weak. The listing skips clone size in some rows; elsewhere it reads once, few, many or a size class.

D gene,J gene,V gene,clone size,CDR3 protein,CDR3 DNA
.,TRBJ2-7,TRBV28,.,CASSFQGLSYEQYF,TGTGCCAGCAGTTTTCAGGGGCTCTCCTACGAGCAGTACTTC
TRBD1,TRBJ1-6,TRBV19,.,CASSTNRGRNSPLHF,TGTGCCAGTAGTACGAACAGGGGGCGGAATTCACCCCTCCACTTT
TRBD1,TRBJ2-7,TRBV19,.,CASRVFPGQDYEQYF,TGTGCCAGTAGAGTTTTTCCGGGACAGGACTACGAGCAGTACTTC
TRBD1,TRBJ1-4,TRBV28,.,CASRPGGGVEKLFF,TGTGCCAGCAGACCAGGGGGCGGAGTTGAAAAACTGTTTTTT
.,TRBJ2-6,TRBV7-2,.,CASSFTGSGANVLTF,TGTGCCAGCAGCTTTACAGGGTCTGGGGCCAACGTCCTGACTTTC
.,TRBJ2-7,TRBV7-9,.,CASSSDWVSGYEQYF,TGTGCCAGCAGTTCCGACTGGGTTAGTGGCTACGAGCAGTACTTC
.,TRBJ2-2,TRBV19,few,CASTRSAGELFF,TGTGCCAGTACGCGATCGGCCGGGGAGCTGTTTTTT
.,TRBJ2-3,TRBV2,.,CAQRVASGTDTQYF,TGTGCCCAGCGGGTGGCCAGTGGCACAGATACGCAGTATTTT
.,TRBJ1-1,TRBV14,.,CASSPIQGFVEAFF,TGTGCCAGCAGTCCAATACAGGGATTCGTTGAAGCTTTCTTT
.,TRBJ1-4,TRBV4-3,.,CASSQEPLTGGFVSNEKLFF,TGCGCCAGCAGCCAAGAGCCACTCACGGGGGGGTTCGTGTCTAATGAAAAACTGTTTTTT
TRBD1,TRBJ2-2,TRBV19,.,CASSIQGTGGSGELFF,TGTGCCAGTAGTATCCAGGGGACAGGGGGTTCCGGGGAGCTGTTTTTT
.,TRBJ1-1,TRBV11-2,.,CASSLGLRGAFF,TGTGCCAGCAGCTTAGGCCTAAGAGGCGCTTTCTTT
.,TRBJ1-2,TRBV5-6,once,CASSLVVRANYGYTF,TGTGCCAGCAGCTTGGTGGTGAGAGCTAACTATGGCTACACCTTC
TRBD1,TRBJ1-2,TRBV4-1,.,CASSQETGYGYTF,TGCGCCAGCAGCCAAGAGACAGGGTACGGCTACACCTTC
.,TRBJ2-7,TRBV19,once,CASSIGSGSEQYF,TGTGCCAGTAGTATAGGCTCCGGGAGCGAGCAGTACTTC
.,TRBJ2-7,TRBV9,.,CASSPSGGGAFGEQYF,TGTGCCAGCAGCCCCAGCGGAGGGGGGGCCTTCGGCGAGCAGTACTTC
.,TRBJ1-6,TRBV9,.,CASSVDSSYNSPLHF,TGTGCCAGCAGCGTAGACAGTTCCTATAATTCACCCCTCCACTTT
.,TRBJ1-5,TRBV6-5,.,CASSYRGARNQPQHF,TGTGCCAGCAGTTACCGGGGGGCTAGGAATCAGCCCCAGCATTTT
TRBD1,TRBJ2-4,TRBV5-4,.,CASSLARGQGLTKNIQYF,TGTGCCAGCAGCTTGGCCCGCGGACAGGGCTTAACCAAAAACATTCAGTACTTC
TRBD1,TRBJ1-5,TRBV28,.,CASSLSEQGYQPQHF,TGTGCCAGCAGTTTATCCGAACAGGGGTATCAGCCCCAGCATTTT
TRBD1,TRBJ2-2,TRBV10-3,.,CAIRQGWDTGELFF,TGTGCCATCAGACAGGGGTGGGACACCGGGGAGCTGTTTTTT
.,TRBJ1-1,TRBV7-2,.,CASSLASETEAFF,TGTGCCAGCAGCTTAGCTAGCGAGACTGAAGCTTTCTTT
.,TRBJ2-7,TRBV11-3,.,CASSITGTTYEQYF,TGTGCCAGCAGCATCACAGGGACCACCTACGAGCAGTACTTC
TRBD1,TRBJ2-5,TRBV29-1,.,CSADRGPGETQYF,TGCAGCGCGGACAGGGGGCCGGGGGAGACCCAGTACTTC
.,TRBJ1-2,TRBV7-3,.,CASSLQGADYGYTF,TGTGCCAGCAGCTTACAAGGGGCCGACTATGGCTACACCTTC
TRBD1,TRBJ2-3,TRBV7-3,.,CASSLGPGGRGRTDTQYF,TGTGCCAGCAGCTTAGGGCCAGGAGGCAGGGGGCGCACAGATACGCAGTATTTT
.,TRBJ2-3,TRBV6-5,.,CASSPPGRTDTQYF,TGTGCCAGCAGCCCCCCAGGGAGGACAGATACGCAGTATTTT
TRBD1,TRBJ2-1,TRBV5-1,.,CASSSQGALGYNEQFF,TGCGCCAGCAGCTCACAGGGGGCCCTGGGCTACAATGAGCAGTTCTTC
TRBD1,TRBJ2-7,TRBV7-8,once,CASTKGGTGGHEQYF,TGTGCCAGCACCAAAGGGGGGACAGGGGGCCACGAGCAGTACTTC
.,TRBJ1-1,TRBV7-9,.,CASSLVLEGLEAFF,TGTGCCAGCAGCTTAGTGCTCGAGGGACTCGAAGCTTTCTTT
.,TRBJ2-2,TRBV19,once,CASSTNFARGELFF,TGTGCCAGTAGTACCAACTTCGCTCGCGGGGAGCTGTTTTTT
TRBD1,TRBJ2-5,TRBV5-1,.,CASSLRTGGAETQYF,TGCGCCAGCAGCTTACGGACAGGGGGCGCAGAGACCCAGTACTTC
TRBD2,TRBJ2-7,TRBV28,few,CASSLGTNYEQYF,TGTGCCAGCAGTTTGGGGACTAACTACGAGCAGTACTTC
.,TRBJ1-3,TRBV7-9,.,CASSLDLGVVGNTIYF,TGTGCCAGCAGCCTTGATTTAGGGGTTGTCGGAAACACCATATATTTT
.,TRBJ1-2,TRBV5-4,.,CASSLDRDGYGYTF,TGTGCCAGCAGCTTGGACAGGGACGGGTATGGCTACACCTTC
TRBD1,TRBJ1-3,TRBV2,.,CASHRDSGNTIYF,TGTGCCAGCCACCGGGACAGTGGAAACACCATATATTTT
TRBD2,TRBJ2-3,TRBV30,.,CASLAGAPDTQYF,TGTGCCTCGTTAGCGGGAGCCCCAGATACGCAGTATTTT
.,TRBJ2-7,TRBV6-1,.,CASTLEVADHYEQYF,TGTGCCAGCACCTTGGAGGTAGCGGACCACTACGAGCAGTACTTC
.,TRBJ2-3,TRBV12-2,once,CASRLAACTDTQYF,TGTGCAAGTCGCTTAGCAGCGTGCACAGATACGCAGTATTTT
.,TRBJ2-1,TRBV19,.,CASTPRGSYNEQFF,TGTGCCAGTACCCCCAGGGGCTCCTACAATGAGCAGTTCTTC
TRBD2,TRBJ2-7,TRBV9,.,CASSVEDSGDTKQYF,TGTGCCAGCAGCGTAGAAGATAGCGGGGATACGAAGCAGTACTTC
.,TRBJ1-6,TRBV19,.,CASSIGGSPLHF,TGTGCCAGTAGTATCGGAGGATCACCCCTCCACTTT
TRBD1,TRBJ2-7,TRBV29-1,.,CSVGDRAGEQYF,TGCAGCGTGGGGGACAGGGCGGGGGAGCAGTACTTC
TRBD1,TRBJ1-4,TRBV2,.,CASSVQGGPNEKLFF,TGTGCCAGCAGTGTTCAGGGGGGACCTAATGAAAAACTGTTTTTT
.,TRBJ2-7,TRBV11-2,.,CASSLSSQSGQYF,TGTGCCAGCAGCTTATCCAGCCAGTCAGGGCAGTACTTC
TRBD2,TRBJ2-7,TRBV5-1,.,CASSQSSGITSEQYF,TGCGCCAGCAGCCAATCTAGCGGGATTACAAGCGAGCAGTACTTC
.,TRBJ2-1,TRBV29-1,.,CSVKPGTYSYNEQFF,TGCAGCGTTAAACCCGGGACATACTCCTACAATGAGCAGTTCTTC
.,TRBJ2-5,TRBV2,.,CASSGTSRGETQYF,TGTGCCAGCAGCGGAACAAGCCGAGGGGAGACCCAGTACTTC
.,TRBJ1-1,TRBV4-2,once,CASSPTGIEAFF,TGTGCCAGCAGCCCCACAGGGATTGAAGCTTTCTTT
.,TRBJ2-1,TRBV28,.,CASRQGSNNEQFF,TGTGCCAGCAGACAGGGTTCAAACAATGAGCAGTTCTTC
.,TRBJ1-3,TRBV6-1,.,CASSEVAPRNTIYF,TGTGCCAGCAGTGAAGTGGCCCCCCGAAACACCATATATTTT
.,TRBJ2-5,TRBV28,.,CASSFLSPTGEETQYF,TGTGCCAGCAGTTTTCTTTCCCCCACTGGGGAGGAGACCCAGTACTTC
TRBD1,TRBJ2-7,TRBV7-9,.,CASTGGQGPYEQYF,TGTGCCAGCACCGGGGGACAGGGGCCCTACGAGCAGTACTTC
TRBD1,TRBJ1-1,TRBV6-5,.,CASSRQGTEAFF,TGTGCCAGCAGTCGACAGGGCACTGAAGCTTTCTTT
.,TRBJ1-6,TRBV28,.,CASSSRGDYYNSPLHF,TGTGCCAGCAGTTCCCGGGGGGACTACTATAATTCACCCCTCCACTTT
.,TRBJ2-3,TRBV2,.,CASSNQVFSTDTQYF,TGTGCCAGCAGTAATCAGGTCTTCTCCACAGATACGCAGTATTTT
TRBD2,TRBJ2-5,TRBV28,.,CASSLSWEGRETQYF,TGTGCCAGCAGTCTCTCATGGGAGGGGCGAGAGACCCAGTACTTC
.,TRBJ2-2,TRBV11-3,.,CASSHSDIPGELFF,TGTGCCAGCAGCCACTCGGACATTCCCGGGGAGCTGTTTTTT
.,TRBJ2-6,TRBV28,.,CASSSLEDGHSGANVLTF,TGTGCCAGCAGTTCCCTGGAAGATGGGCACTCTGGGGCCAACGTCCTGACTTTC
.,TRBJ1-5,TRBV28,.,CASSSTRAGDQPQHF,TGTGCCAGCAGTTCTACCAGGGCGGGGGATCAGCCCCAGCATTTT